The 16 T cell receptor beta chains given below trace back to one sample, sequenced in a study of blood T cell repertoires in COVID-19. TCRdb's copy holds only in-frame clones and misses some; the assay was immunoSEQ multiplex PCR. This table holds roughly 270,000 clones, 75% to 90% found once. Sequencing was done on a sample of PBMCs or T cells enriched from blood (not recorded which). These receptors were taken from a woman aged 45-60 years who had recovered from COVID-19.

This clone was observed a few times. The V gene is TRBV7-9, the J gene TRBJ2-2; 15 nucleotides match TRBD2. V shed 5 bases and J 5 bases; nucleotides not matched to a gene: 12. The CDR3 has 19 residues. Germline values: CDR1 SEHNR, CDR2 FQNEAQ (reference sequence). CDR3 in amino acids: CASSPPRTSGRASTGELFF. The CDR3 DNA reads TGTGCCAGCAGCCCACCGAGGACTAGCGGGAGGGCATCTACCGGGGAGCTGTTTTTT. The variable domain in full, with the rest retrieved from reference TRBV7-9 and TRBJ2-2, is DTGVSQNPRHKITKRGQNVTFRCDPISEHNRLYWYRQTLGQGPEFLTYFQNEAQLEKSRLLSDRFSAERPKGSFSTLEIQRTEQGDSAMYLCASSPPRTSGRASTGELFFGEGSRLTVL.

The chain combines TRBV19 with TRBJ1-6; D gene unclear. The CDR3 consists of 15 residues. V was pared by 2 bases and J by 10 bases, with 15 bases between. Germline V CDR1 and CDR2: LNHDA, SQIVND (reference sequence). The CDR3 nucleotides read TGTGCCAGTAGTATAAGAACACAACGGGAATCACCCCTCCACTTT. Its translation: CASSIRTQRESPLHF.

This clone was recorded once. J is TRBJ2-7 and V is TRBV5-4; the match to TRBD1 covers 7 bases. After removal of 5 bases from V and 3 bases from J, the junction contained 2 bases not matched to a gene. The germline CDR1 and CDR2 sequences are SGHNT and YYREEE (reference sequence). The CDR3 has 12 residues. The CDR3 protein is CASSWTGYEQYF. As DNA, the CDR3 is TGTGCCAGCAGTTGGACAGGCTACGAGCAGTACTTC.

The chain employs TRBV24-1 and TRBJ2-3; 8 nucleotides align to TRBD2. CDR1 KGHDR and CDR2 SFDVKD come from the germline V gene. V lost 5 bases and J lost 1; bases outside the gene matches: 13. The CDR3 contains 18 residues. Written as DNA, the CDR3 is TGTGCCACCAGTGGTAAAAAACCGGGGGGGATTCGCACAGATACGCAGTATTTT. Its protein product is CATSGKKPGGIRTDTQYF.

V and J are TRBV5-1 and TRBJ2-2, with D tentatively TRBD1 (6 bases). The CDR3 sequence is 14 residues long. Per the germline V gene, CDR1 is SGHRS and CDR2 is YFSETQ. Trimming took 4 bases from V and 7 from J, leaving 14 bases between them. This chain's CDR3 is CASSAQQGFGELFF. The CDR3 bases are TGCGCCAGCAGCGCCCAACAGGGTTTCGGGGAGCTGTTTTTT.

The chain joins TRBV29-1 to TRBJ2-5, with 7 bases lining up with TRBD1. V lost 6 bases to trimming and J lost 14 bases; unmatched junction nucleotides: 12. The CDR3 length is 11 residues. The V gene's germline CDR1 is SQVTM and CDR2 ANQGSEA. CDR3 sequence: CSVGDLQGNYF. The CDR3 nucleotides read TGCAGCGTGGGGGATCTACAGGGGAATTACTTC.

The rearrangement uses TRBV12-3 or TRBV12-4 and TRBJ2-3, with a possible D match to TRBD2 (6 bases). This CDR3 spans 12 amino acids. With 6 bases removed from V and 9 bases from J, the gap between germline ends came to 13 bases. The CDR3 region has the DNA TGTGCCAGCAGCGTGGGGGGTCAGACGCAGTATTTT. This sequence encodes CASSVGGQTQYF.

V and J are TRBV27 and TRBJ1-2; maybe TRBD1 (5 bases). Trimming cost V 6 bases and J 2 bases, with 16 bases left between them. The CDR3 totals 15 residues. Germline V gives CDR1 MNHEY, CDR2 SMNVEV (reference sequence). CDR3 region: CASRGGSRANYGYTF. For the CDR3, the DNA is TGTGCCAGCAGGGGGGGAAGCAGGGCGAACTATGGCTACACCTTC.

This chain uses TRBV6-2 or TRBV6-3 with TRBJ2-1; D not resolved. The germline V and J ends were trimmed by 6 bases and 6 bases, with 9 bases remaining between them. Per the germline V gene, CDR1 is MNHEY and CDR2 is SVGEGT. This CDR3 comprises 12 residues. DNA for the CDR3: TGTGCCAGCAGCCCCCGGAGCAATGAGCAGTTCTTC. Protein sequence: CASSPRSNEQFF.

The chain combines TRBV24-1 with TRBJ1-1; D is unclear. The CDR3 is made up of 13 amino acids. The V end lost 5 bases, the J end lost 7 bases, and 13 bases lay between the germline ends. The germline V gene encodes CDR1 KGHDR and CDR2 SFDVKD. CDR3 coding DNA: TGTGCCACCAGTGGTACAGAACGGGGTGAAGCTTTCTTT. This codes for CATSGTERGEAFF.

V and J are TRBV10-2 and TRBJ2-1; 11 bases are shared with TRBD2. The V gene end was trimmed by 9 bases and the J gene end by 4 bases; junction bases not matched to a gene: 2. The CDR3 contains 13 residues. Germline V gives CDR1 WSHSY, CDR2 SAAADI. The CDR3 here is CASGTSGYNEQFF. The CDR3 nucleotides are TGCGCCAGTGGGACTAGCGGATACAATGAGCAGTTCTTC.

The CDR3 here is CASSGKQGAKNIQYF. CDR3 sequence (DNA): TGTGCCAGCAGTGGTAAACAGGGAGCCAAAAACATTCAGTACTTC. The gene calls are TRBV2 and TRBJ2-4; D may be TRBD1 (6 bases). The CDR3 is 15 amino acids. V was trimmed by 4 bases and J by 0 bases, leaving 10 bases between them. Looked up from germline, CDR1 is SNHLY and CDR2 is FYNNEI.

V is TRBV27 and J is TRBJ2-5, with 10 bases that match TRBD1. Germline assignment: CDR1 MNHEY and CDR2 SMNVEV (reference sequence). This CDR3 contains 15 residues. The V gene end was trimmed by 6 bases and the J gene end by 5 bases; junction bases not matched to a gene: 9. The CDR3 is CASRRAGQGTETQYF. DNA of the CDR3: TGTGCCAGCAGGAGGGCGGGACAGGGGACGGAGACCCAGTACTTC.

The CDR3 is CASSETGIYGYTF. The CDR3, as DNA: TGTGCCAGCAGTGAAACAGGGATCTATGGCTACACCTTC. The J gene is TRBJ1-2, the V gene TRBV2; perhaps TRBD1 as D (6 bases). V lost 2 bases and J 4 bases, leaving 8 bases between the germline ends. The germline V gene has CDR1 SNHLY and CDR2 FYNNEI. The CDR3 has 13 residues.

CDR3 nucleotide sequence: TGTGCCAGCAGTTTCCGCTCACCAATGAGGGAGACCCAGTACTTC. Translating gives CASSFRSPMRETQYF. V is TRBV28 and J is TRBJ2-5; no clear D. Per germline, CDR1 MDHEN and CDR2 SYDVKM. This CDR3 region has 15 residues. Trimming shortened V by 3 bases and J by 5 bases, and 16 bases separated the two germline ends.

The chain is built from TRBV28 and TRBJ1-2, with 7 bases identical to TRBD1. The J segment lost 3 bases and the V segment lost 6 bases, leaving 4 bases of the junction unmatched. The CDR3 loop spans 13 amino acids. The germline V gene encodes CDR1 MDHEN and CDR2 SYDVKM. CDR3 coding DNA: TGTGCCAGCAGCACAGGGGCGGACTATGGCTACACCTTC. This sequence encodes CASSTGADYGYTF.